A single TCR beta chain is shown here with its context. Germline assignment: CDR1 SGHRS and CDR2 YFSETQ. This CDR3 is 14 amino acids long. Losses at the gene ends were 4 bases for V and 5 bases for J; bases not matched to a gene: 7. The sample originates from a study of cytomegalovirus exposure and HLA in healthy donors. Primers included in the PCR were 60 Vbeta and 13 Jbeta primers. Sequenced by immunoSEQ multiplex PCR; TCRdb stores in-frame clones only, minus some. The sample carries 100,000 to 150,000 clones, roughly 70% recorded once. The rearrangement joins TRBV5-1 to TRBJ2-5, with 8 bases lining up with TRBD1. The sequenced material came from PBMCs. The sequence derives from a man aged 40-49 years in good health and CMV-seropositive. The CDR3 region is CASSPLQGVETQYF. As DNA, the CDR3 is TGCGCCAGCAGCCCGTTACAGGGGGTCGAGACCCAGTACTTC.